This T cell receptor (beta chain) is from a study of patients and donors after allogeneic stem cell transplantation. From the RT-PCR reads, TCRdb called clonotypes with MiXCR, one entry per CDR3 protein. Here the sample spans roughly 180,000 distinct CDR3 sequences, less than 45% being singletons. Trimming left V 3 bases short and J 0 bases short, with 8 bases between. This CDR3 is 14 amino acids long. What was sequenced was blood, either unsorted or a sorted T cell fraction (not recorded which). This sequence was found in a human donor who was either an allogeneic HSCT recipient or a stem cell or donor lymphocyte infusion donor (not recorded which). It is not recorded whose cells these are; they may come from a transplant donor. The rearrangement links TRBV12-3 or TRBV12-4 to TRBJ1-1; D unclear. The CDR3 DNA sequence: TGTGCCAGCAGTTTTATCCGAATGAACACTGAAGCTTTCTTT. Translated, it gives CASSFIRMNTEAFF.